The clone carrying this T cell receptor (beta chain) was counted ten times or more. Its antigen remains unknown. The data stem from a study of response to subunit inactivated influenza vaccine. Notes on the study in general: Authors proposed each seasonal influenza vaccination draws in few new T cells.

TCRdb processed the RT-PCR reads anew with MiXCR; each CDR3 protein has one entry. The sample lists just over 300,000 distinct CDR3 sequences, 21% seen once, with roughly 10% in the top ten. CDR1 and CDR2 from the germline V gene are ENHRY and SYGVKD. The CDR3 is 13 amino acids. The V end lost 7 bases, the J end lost 3 bases, and 12 bases lay between the germline ends. This clonotype was sampled from a man between 50 and 69 years old who received an inactivated influenza vaccine. The V gene is TRBV10-3, the J gene TRBJ1-1; D is possibly TRBD1 (5 bases). Sequencing was performed on PBMCs from blood, taken 21 months after vaccination. The CDR3 region is CAIIGDGYTEAFF. CDR3 nucleotides: TGTGCCATCATCGGGGACGGGTACACTGAAGCTTTCTTT.